The T cell receptor (beta chain) described here comes from a study of blood T cell repertoires in COVID-19. Study as a whole: Samples came from the United States, Italy and Spain, spanning acute and convalescent COVID-19.

As originally analysed: Reference gene primers were amplified, and this amplification served to estimate nucleated cell counts. Here immunoSEQ multiplex PCR was the method, and the copy in TCRdb shows in-frame clones only, minus some. V, J and clone size derive from that table, while D and trimming were established from the DNA sequence. This table has roughly 250,000 clones, roughly 85% appearing once. Recovery meant two consecutive negative NP/OP PCR tests, professional clearance, or resolved symptoms. The germline V gene encodes CDR1 KGHSH and CDR2 LQKENI. The V and J ends lost 3 bases and 3 bases respectively, with 11 bases between them. The CDR3 length is 14 residues.

Sequencing input: PBMCs or T cells enriched from blood (not recorded which). This receptor was obtained from a woman between 25 and 40 years old who had recovered from COVID-19. J is TRBJ1-1 and V is TRBV18; TRBD1 is a possible D gene (5 bases). The CDR3 spells CASSPSAGDTEAFF. Here the CDR3 DNA reads TGTGCCAGCTCACCTTCGGCGGGGGACACTGAAGCTTTCTTT.